This T cell receptor (beta chain) was recovered during a study of post-analysis software for immune sequencing data. On the study more broadly: There were relapsing-remitting, secondary progressive and progressive-relapsing multiple sclerosis among the disease courses included. The study, taken as a whole, reports: By F measure, strong co-clustering occurred among samples prepared in the same batch. Multiple sclerosis patients showed significantly lower normalized Chao1 diversity than controls did. Patients used four to six TRBV segments, including TRBV5-6, TRBV5-1 and TRBV20-1, more often than controls.

The sample holds a few counts of this clonotype. The antigen is unknown. V lost 4 bases and J lost 0; bases outside the gene matches: 3. Germline V gene lookup returns CDR1 WSHSY and CDR2 SAAADI. There are 15 residues in the CDR3. Unique molecular identifiers featured in each of the TCR beta cDNA libraries. MiXCR, applied by TCRdb to the PCR reads, yields one record per CDR3 protein. The profile shows about 500,000 distinct CDR3 sequences, roughly 45% of them singletons. This chain connects TRBV10-2 to TRBJ2-3, with 8 bases identical to TRBD2. The clonotype originates from a girl aged 10-17 years with multiple sclerosis. The sequencing input was blood. CDR3 sequence: CASSVLAASTDTQYF. CDR3 DNA: TGCGCCAGCAGTGTACTAGCGGCTAGCACAGATACGCAGTATTTT.